This entry concerns a single T cell receptor beta chain. As processed by the authors: Reference gene primer amplification gave nucleated cell count estimates. The repertoire was sequenced with immunoSEQ multiplex PCR; TCRdb's copy has only in-frame clones and lacks some. The V and J calls and the clone size are those of that table, but D and trimming were determined from the DNA. The table includes around 190,000 clones, about 88% detected once. V lost 6 bases and J 1 base, leaving 6 bases between the germline ends. CDR3 length: 12 amino acids. Per the germline V gene, CDR1 is LNHDA and CDR2 is SQIVND (reference sequence). These data come from a study of blood T cell repertoires in COVID-19. Whole-study context: The study drew acute and convalescent COVID-19 samples from the United States, Italy and Spain. PBMCs, B-cell-depleted T cells, or T cells were the source of the cDNA or gDNA that made up the material.

The chain couples TRBV19 to TRBJ2-5; weak D call: TRBD2 (5 bases). This clonotype originated in a man aged 18 to 35 with active or convalescent COVID-19. Sequencing input: peripheral blood. The CDR3 protein is CASSGLQETQYF. The DNA for the CDR3 is TGTGCCAGTAGCGGACTCCAAGAGACCCAGTACTTC.